These 26 T cell receptor beta chains came from one sample sequenced in a study of beta chain features in type 1 diabetes. Study-wide results and caveats: Researchers report that Type 1 diabetes patients had moderately but significantly shorter TCRB CDR3s across all four CD4+ subsets.

Expressed TCRB transcripts were sequenced because the isolated RNA had all been reverse transcribed beforehand. Sequencing was performed with immunoSEQ multiplex PCR; in TCRdb, only in-frame clones are kept and a portion is missing. The sample includes about 280,000 clones, about 15% of them seen just once. For these receptors, no antigen is known. The specimen was naive CD4+ T cells from blood. These receptors were taken from a man between 18 and 29 years old with type 1 diabetes.

This clone was seen a few times. This chain connects TRBV7-8 to TRBJ1-5; 11 nucleotides align to TRBD1. Trimming took 5 bases from V and 3 from J; bases not matched to a gene: 9. CDR1 and CDR2 (germline): SGHVS, FQNEAQ. This CDR3 spans 17 amino acids. CDR3 sequence: CASSPGQGARDNQPQHF. Written as DNA, the CDR3 is TGTGCCAGCAGCCCAGGACAGGGGGCGCGGGACAATCAGCCCCAGCATTTT.

The genes are TRBV10-3 and TRBJ2-5; D is possibly TRBD2 (6 bases). Germline CDR1 reads ENHRY; CDR2 reads SYGVKD. Trimming took off 3 bases at V and 3 bases at J, with 11 bases between the two ends. This CDR3 is built from 14 residues. CDR3 coding DNA: TGTGCCATCAGTGACCCTCCGGGAGAAGAGACCCAGTACTTC. Its translation is CAISDPPGEETQYF.

This clone was seen a few times. This rearrangement joins TRBV5-1 to TRBJ2-7; 9 nucleotides line up with TRBD2. The CDR3 has 17 residues. CDR1 SGHRS and CDR2 YFSETQ come from the germline V gene. Losses at the gene ends were 0 bases for V and 4 bases for J; bases not matched to a gene: 11. DNA of the CDR3: TGCGCCAGCAGCTTGGTCCGCGCGGGAGGGCCCTCATACGAGCAGTACTTC. Translating gives CASSLVRAGGPSYEQYF.

This clone was counted a few times. V is TRBV11-2 and J is TRBJ2-1; 8 bases align to TRBD2. The junction had 3 bases not matched to a gene; V was cut back by 0 bases and J by 2 bases. CDR1 is SGHAT, CDR2 FQNNGV, per germline. CDR3 size: 16 residues. This chain's CDR3 is CASSLDGGGAYNEQFF. The CDR3 DNA reads as TGTGCCAGCAGCTTAGACGGGGGGGGTGCCTACAATGAGCAGTTCTTC. The whole variable domain, remainder taken from reference TRBV11-2 and TRBJ2-1, is EAGVAQSPRYKIIEKRQSVAFWCNPISGHATLYWYQQILGQGPKLLIQFQNNGVVDDSQLPKDRFSAERLKGVDSTLKIQPAKLEDSAVYLCASSLDGGGAYNEQFFGPGTRLTVL.

V usage is TRBV28 and J usage is TRBJ2-3, with 9 bases that match TRBD2. Losses at the gene ends were 2 bases for V and 0 bases for J; bases not matched to a gene: 0. This CDR3 spans 15 amino acids. Germline lookup yields CDR1 MDHEN and CDR2 SYDVKM. The chain's CDR3 is CASSLAGGSTDTQYF. DNA of the CDR3: TGTGCCAGCAGTTTAGCGGGGGGGAGCACAGATACGCAGTATTTT.

This clone has just a few counts. This rearrangement joins TRBV6-5 to TRBJ2-7, with 11 positions matching TRBD1. The junction had 11 bases not matched to a gene; V was cut back by 10 bases and J by 6 bases. The CDR3 loop spans 14 amino acids. Germline V gene sequence: CDR1 MNHEY, CDR2 SVGAGI. The CDR3 sequence is CATSGTGGLLEQYF. In nucleotides, the CDR3 is TGTGCCACCTCCGGGACAGGGGGTCTTCTCGAGCAGTACTTC.

The chain carries TRBV7-2 and TRBJ2-7, with 9 positions matching TRBD1. This CDR3 is 15 amino acids long. The V and J ends lost 6 bases and 6 bases, in that order; junction bases with no gene match: 12. Germline V gene sequence: CDR1 SGHTA, CDR2 FQGNSA. DNA of the CDR3: TGTGCCAGCAGTCCCCCGGGCGGGACAGGGTCCGAGCAGTACTTC. This gives the protein CASSPPGGTGSEQYF.

This clone was seen a few times. The sample has other DNA sequences that encode this CDR3 too. The chain combines TRBV9 with TRBJ2-5, with 9 positions matching TRBD1. The germline V gene encodes CDR1 SGDLS and CDR2 YYNGEE. The CDR3 has 13 amino acids. The ends lost 3 bases at V and 5 bases at J; junction bases unmatched: 2. CDR3 loop: CASSADRGETQYF. CDR3 DNA: TGTGCCAGCAGCGCGGACAGGGGTGAGACCCAGTACTTC. Drawing the rest from reference TRBV9 and TRBJ2-5, the complete variable domain is DSGVTQTPKHLITATGQRVTLRCSPRSGDLSVYWYQQSLDQGLQFLIQYYNGEERAKGNILERFSAQQFPDLHSELNLSSLELGDSALYFCASSADRGETQYFGPGTRLLVL.

This clone was found a few times. V and J are TRBV18 and TRBJ2-1; the D gene is possibly TRBD2 (6 bases). Trimming removed 6 bases from V and 0 bases from J, with 12 bases in between. Per germline, CDR1 KGHSH and CDR2 LQKENI. This CDR3 contains 15 residues. The CDR3 DNA is TGTGCCAGCTCTCCCGCGGGGAGCTCCTACAATGAGCAGTTCTTC. Translation gives CASSPAGSSYNEQFF.

This clone has just a few counts. The chain couples TRBV9 to TRBJ2-2; 8 bases are a match to TRBD2. Germline V gene lookup returns CDR1 SGDLS and CDR2 YYNGEE. The V and J ends lost 1 base and 5 bases, in that order; junction bases with no gene match: 7. CDR3 length: 16 amino acids. CDR3 amino acids: CASSVYGGARTGELFF. CDR3 sequence (DNA): TGTGCCAGCAGCGTATACGGGGGGGCCCGAACCGGGGAGCTGTTTTTT.

The J gene is TRBJ2-3, the V gene TRBV6-4; no reliable D call. Germline-derived CDR1 and CDR2 are MRHNA and SNTAGT. V was cut by 3 bases and J by 5 bases, with 12 bases left in between. The CDR3 has 14 residues. The CDR3 sequence is CASSDGSGEDTQYF. The CDR3 nucleotides are TGTGCCAGCAGTGATGGTTCCGGAGAAGATACGCAGTATTTT.

V and J are TRBV2 and TRBJ2-7; 8 nucleotides match TRBD1. Germline lookup yields CDR1 SNHLY and CDR2 FYNNEI. With V trimmed by 4 bases and J by 7 bases, 12 bases remained unmatched. The CDR3 loop spans 15 amino acids. CDR3 nucleotide sequence: TGTGCCAGCAGTGTCCGGACAGGGAGGTCAGGGGAGCAGTACTTC. Its protein is CASSVRTGRSGEQYF.

The V call is TRBV5-1, the J call TRBJ1-2, with 7 bases identical to TRBD1. CDR3 length: 13 amino acids. The V segment lost 0 bases and the J segment 8 bases; nucleotides outside the gene matches: 4. Germline V gene lookup returns CDR1 SGHRS and CDR2 YFSETQ. The CDR3 spells CASSLEGTEGYTF. As DNA, the CDR3 is TGCGCCAGCAGCTTGGAGGGGACAGAGGGCTACACCTTC.

The rearrangement uses TRBV5-1 and TRBJ2-7; possible D gene TRBD1, 6 bases. Germline lookup yields CDR1 SGHRS and CDR2 YFSETQ. V gave up 0 bases and J gave up 2 bases, with 9 bases separating them. The CDR3 contains 14 residues. The CDR3: CASSLVGHPYEQYF. The CDR3 coding sequence is TGCGCCAGCAGCTTGGTGGGACACCCCTACGAGCAGTACTTC.

Only a few counts were recorded for this clone. This chain joins TRBV7-6 and TRBJ1-4; 12 bases are shared with TRBD1. The CDR3 sequence is 14 residues long. With V trimmed by 5 bases and J by 7 bases, 2 bases remained unmatched. Germline values: CDR1 SGHVS, CDR2 FNYEAQ. The CDR3 protein is CASSRGQGAEKLFF. CDR3 sequence (DNA): TGTGCCAGCAGCCGGGGACAGGGGGCTGAAAAACTGTTTTTT.

This clone was seen a few times. CDR3 bases: TGTGCCAGCAGCTTAGTATTGGACAGAAGAGAAAGCCAGTTCTTC. Residues: CASSLVLDRRESQFF. V is TRBV7-8 and J is TRBJ2-1; perhaps TRBD1 as D (6 bases). Per germline, CDR1 SGHVS and CDR2 FQNEAQ. Trimming cost V 1 base and J 13 bases, with 20 bases left between them. CDR3 length: 15 residues. Filled out from reference TRBV7-8 and TRBJ2-1, the complete variable domain reads GAGVSQSPRYKVAKRGQDVALRCDPISGHVSLFWYQQALGQGPEFLTYFQNEAQLDKSGLPSDRFFAERPEGSVSTLKIQRTQQEDSAVYLCASSLVLDRRESQFFGPGTRLTVL.

The rearrangement uses TRBV7-2 and TRBJ2-3; 11 nucleotides line up with TRBD2. The CDR3 consists of 16 residues. Germline V CDR1 and CDR2: SGHTA, FQGNSA. V lost 8 bases to trimming and J lost 5 bases; unmatched junction nucleotides: 12. CDR3 in amino acids: CASGFYSSGRRDTQYF. CDR3 DNA: TGTGCCAGCGGATTCTACTCTAGCGGGAGGAGAGATACGCAGTATTTT.

This clone turned up a few times. The chain combines TRBV11-2 with TRBJ2-5; 12 bases match TRBD2. The CDR3 extends over 16 amino acids. Germline CDR1 is SGHAT and CDR2 is FQNNGV. Unmatched junction bases numbered 5, after V lost 4 bases and J lost 2 bases. The CDR3 here is CASSSGLAGYQETQYF. In DNA, the CDR3 is TGTGCCAGCAGCTCCGGACTAGCGGGGTATCAAGAGACCCAGTACTTC. The full variable domain, completed using reference TRBV11-2 and TRBJ2-5, is EAGVAQSPRYKIIEKRQSVAFWCNPISGHATLYWYQQILGQGPKLLIQFQNNGVVDDSQLPKDRFSAERLKGVDSTLKIQPAKLEDSAVYLCASSSGLAGYQETQYFGPGTRLLVL.

This clone was seen only a few times. The chain recombines TRBV4-1 with TRBJ1-1; tentatively, D is TRBD1 (5 bases). This CDR3 spans 14 amino acids. Trimming stripped 3 bases from V and 2 bases from J, with 10 bases between. Germline CDR1 and CDR2: MGHRA and YSYEKL. Written as DNA, the CDR3 is TGCGCCAGCAGCCAGAGAGACAGTAACACTGAAGCTTTCTTT. Translating it yields CASSQRDSNTEAFF.

This chain links TRBV28 with TRBJ2-4, with D perhaps TRBD1 (5 bases). Germline assignment: CDR1 MDHEN and CDR2 SYDVKM. The V end was cut by 3 bases, the J end by 11 bases, with 11 bases between. CDR3 length: 12 residues. The CDR3 sequence is CASSLRWGVQYF. The DNA of the CDR3 is TGTGCCAGCAGTTTGAGGTGGGGCGTTCAGTACTTC.

This clone occurred a few times. The chain carries TRBV7-9 and TRBJ2-7; TRBD1 aligns across 8 bases. With 3 bases clipped from V and 9 bases from J, the junction kept 22 bases outside the gene matches. The CDR3 loop spans 18 amino acids. Germline CDR1 is SEHNR and CDR2 is FQNEAQ (reference sequence). The CDR3 DNA reads TGTGCCAGCAGCTTCGGGGCCAGGGGGCGGCGGGCGAGAACTTTGCAGTACTTC. This codes for CASSFGARGRRARTLQYF.

The chain employs TRBV7-2 and TRBJ2-3; D gene unclear. V was cut by 7 bases and J by 11 bases, with 19 bases left in between. CDR3 length: 13 residues. CDR1 and CDR2 (germline): SGHTA, FQGNSA. DNA of the CDR3: TGTGCCAGCACTCGATCGTTGGAGACGGGGCAGTATTTT. Amino acid sequence: CASTRSLETGQYF. Full variable domain (rest looked up from reference TRBV7-2 and TRBJ2-3): GAGVSQSPSNKVTEKGKDVELRCDPISGHTALYWYRQSLGQGLEFLIYFQGNSAPDKSGLPSDRFSAERTGGSVSTLTIQRTQQEDSAVYLCASTRSLETGQYFGPGTRLTVL.

This clone was counted only a few times. The chain employs TRBV7-9 and TRBJ2-5; a possible D gene is TRBD2 (5 bases). Germline V gives CDR1 SEHNR, CDR2 FQNEAQ (reference sequence). This CDR3 is built from 15 residues. V was trimmed by 5 bases and J by 2 bases, leaving 15 bases between them. The CDR3 sequence: CASSPVTGYQETQYF. Written as DNA, the CDR3 is TGTGCCAGCAGCCCCGTCACGGGGTATCAAGAGACCCAGTACTTC.

The table lists this clone with a few counts. This chain joins TRBV28 and TRBJ2-7, with TRBD1 matching 9 bases. The CDR3 spans 15 residues. Losses at the gene ends were 6 bases for V and 3 bases for J; bases not matched to a gene: 9. Germline V gene lookup returns CDR1 MDHEN and CDR2 SYDVKM. For the CDR3, the DNA is TGTGCCAGCAGCGGTAGACCGGGACAGGGCTACGAGCAGTACTTC. Encoded protein: CASSGRPGQGYEQYF.

The chain has TRBV15 and TRBJ2-6, with 10 nucleotides matching TRBD2. The CDR3 runs 20 residues. With 3 bases clipped from V and 0 bases from J, the junction kept 11 bases outside the gene matches. CDR1 and CDR2 from the germline V gene are LNHNV and YYDKDF (reference sequence). The CDR3 sequence is CATSSALLAGTASGANVLTF. CDR3 bases: TGTGCCACCAGCAGTGCCCTACTAGCGGGGACCGCCTCTGGGGCCAACGTCCTGACTTTC.

This chain joins TRBV30 and TRBJ2-7; tentatively, D is TRBD2 (5 bases). The CDR3 has 16 amino acids. Germline CDR1 reads GTSNPN; CDR2 reads SVGIG (reference sequence). Trimming cost V 2 bases and J 3 bases, with 20 bases left between them. The CDR3 DNA reads TGTGCCTGGAGTACTAGATCGGGCTTGGTCAACTACGAGCAGTACTTC. This sequence encodes CAWSTRSGLVNYEQYF. The full variable domain, in which reference TRBV30 and TRBJ2-7 provide the parts outside the CDR3, is SQTIHQWPATLVQPVGSPLSLECTVEGTSNPNLYWYRQAAGRGLQLLFYSVGIGQISSEVPQNLSASRPQDRQFILSSKKLLLSDSGFYLCAWSTRSGLVNYEQYFGPGTRLTVT.